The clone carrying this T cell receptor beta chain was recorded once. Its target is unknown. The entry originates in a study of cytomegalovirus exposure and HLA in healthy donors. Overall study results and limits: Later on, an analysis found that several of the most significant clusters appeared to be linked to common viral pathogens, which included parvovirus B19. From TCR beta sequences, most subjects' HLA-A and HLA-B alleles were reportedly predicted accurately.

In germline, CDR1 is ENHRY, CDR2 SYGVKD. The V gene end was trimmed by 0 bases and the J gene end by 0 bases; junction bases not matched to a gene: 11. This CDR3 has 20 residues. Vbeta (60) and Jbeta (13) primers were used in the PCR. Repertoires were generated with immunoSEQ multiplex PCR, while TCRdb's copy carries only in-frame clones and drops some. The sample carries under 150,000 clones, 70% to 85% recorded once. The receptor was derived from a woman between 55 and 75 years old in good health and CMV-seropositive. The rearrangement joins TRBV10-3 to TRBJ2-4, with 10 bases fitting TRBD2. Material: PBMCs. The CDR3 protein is CAISESASGGRILAKNIQYF. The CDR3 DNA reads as TGTGCCATCAGTGAGTCTGCTAGCGGGGGCCGGATACTAGCCAAAAACATTCAGTACTTC.